Listed here are 28 T cell receptor beta chains from one sample, sequenced in a study of T cell clonality in common variable immunodeficiency. Sequenced by immunoSEQ multiplex PCR; TCRdb stores in-frame clones only, minus some. The sample counts around 42,000 clones, none seen once; the ten largest own approximately 2.7%. Sample: peripheral blood mononuclear cells. Source of these receptors: a person between 18 and 75 years old in good health.

This clone showed up many times. Sequencing ends 3 residues short of the CDR3 end; the germline J gene provides the rest. The chain carries TRBV11-3 and TRBJ2-2, with a weak D call TRBD1 (6 bases). Germline V gives CDR1 SGHNT, CDR2 YENEEA. This CDR3 contains 13 residues. Trimming stripped 5 bases from V and 4 bases from J, with 8 bases between. The sequenced CDR3 bases are TGTGCCAGCAGCGTACAGGGCACCGGGGAG. Its translation: CASSVQGTGE. The whole CDR3 protein is CASSVQGTGELFF.

The CDR3 is CASRPTPRGGEYEQYF. The CDR3 bases that were read are TGTGCCAGCAGACCCACCCCACGAGGGGGCGAATACGAG. The rearrangement links TRBV2 to TRBJ2-7; 7 nucleotides align to TRBD1. The read ends 3 residues shy of where the CDR3 ends; the end is completed using the germline J gene. The germline V gene encodes CDR1 SNHLY and CDR2 FYNNEI. The CDR3 runs to 16 residues. V was clipped by 6 bases and J by 4 bases; unmatched bases: 15.

This clone has a count of ten or more. The read ends 3 residues before the CDR3 terminus; that terminus is restored from the germline J gene. The V and J genes are TRBV29-1 and TRBJ1-2, with D possibly matching TRBD1 (5 bases). Per the germline V gene, CDR1 is SQVTM and CDR2 is ANQGSEA. Trimming took 3 bases from V and 3 from J, leaving 11 bases between them. The CDR3 is 13 amino acids. Partial CDR3 DNA: TGCAGCGTTGAGGGGGGACGGCACTATGGC. It specifies CSVEGGRHYG. The whole CDR3 protein is CSVEGGRHYGYTF. The full variable domain, completed using reference TRBV29-1 and TRBJ1-2, is SAVISQKPSRDICQRGTSLTIQCQVDSQVTMMFWYRQQPGQSLTLIATANQGSEATYESGFVIDKFPISRPNLTFSTLTVSNMSPEDSSIYLCSVEGGRHYGYTFGSGTRLTVV.

This clone was detected many times. The CDR3 end lies 3 residues beyond the end of the read and is filled in from the germline J gene. The rearrangement joins TRBV12-3 or TRBV12-4 to TRBJ1-5; TRBD1 matches at 7 bases. Trimming took 6 bases from V and 2 from J; bases not matched to a gene: 10. This CDR3 spans 16 amino acids. The CDR3 sequence: CASSRATGLGNQPQHF. The DNA read from the CDR3 is TGTGCCAGCAGCCGAGCGACAGGGTTGGGCAATCAGCCC.

This clone was seen many times. From the germline J gene comes the end of the CDR3, since the read stops 3 residues before it. The chain joins TRBV19 to TRBJ1-4; D possibly corresponds to TRBD1 (5 bases). In germline, CDR1 is LNHDA, CDR2 SQIVND (reference sequence). This CDR3 is 15 amino acids long. Trimming removed 0 bases from V and 4 bases from J, with 9 bases in between. CDR3 amino acids: CASSIEPGINEKLFF. The covered CDR3 bases are TGTGCCAGTAGTATAGAACCAGGGATTAATGAAAAA. Drawing the rest from reference TRBV19 and TRBJ1-4, the complete variable domain is DGGITQSPKYLFRKEGQNVTLSCEQNLNHDAMYWYRQDPGQGLRLIYYSQIVNDFQKGDIAEGYSVSREKKESFPLTVTSAQKNPTAFYLCASSIEPGINEKLFFGSGTQLSVL.

This clone was counted between two and nine times. The missing CDR3 end, 3 residues past where the read stops, is filled in from the germline J gene. The chain joins TRBV2 to TRBJ2-5; tentative D call: TRBD2 (7 bases). This CDR3 is 14 amino acids long. V lost 8 bases to trimming and J lost 4 bases, with 17 bases between them. Looked up from germline, CDR1 is SNHLY and CDR2 is FYNNEI. CDR3 DNA, as far as it was read: TGTGCCAGCCCTCCGAGGGGGGGCAGAGAGACC. Its translation is CASPPRGGRET. The entire CDR3 sequence reads CASPPRGGRETQYF.

As for this clone: The read terminates 3 residues before the CDR3 end, so the remaining end is supplied by the germline J gene. The V call is TRBV7-8, the J call TRBJ1-4; D not certain. V dropped 8 bases and J dropped 1 base, with 11 bases sitting between them. Germline CDR1 is SGHVS and CDR2 is FQNEAQ. The CDR3 consists of 14 residues. The CDR3 bases that were read are TGTGCCAGCTCACAACAGATAACTAATGAAAAA. Encoded protein: CASSQQITNEK. The entire CDR3 protein reads CASSQQITNEKLFF.

For this clone: The read ends 3 residues early relative to the CDR3; the germline J gene fills the gap. The V call is TRBV5-1, the J call TRBJ1-6; 11 nucleotides match TRBD1. CDR3 size: 14 residues. CDR1 and CDR2 from the germline V gene are SGHRS and YFSETQ. V lost 3 bases to trimming and J lost 9 bases; unmatched junction nucleotides: 2. The sequenced CDR3 bases are TGCGCCAGCAGCTCCGGACAGGGGGCTTCACCC. Residues: CASSSGQGASP. The entire CDR3 reads CASSSGQGASPLHF.

This clone was picked up many times. Read data end 3 residues before the CDR3 end; the end is taken from the germline J gene. This chain connects TRBV20-1 to TRBJ2-7; TRBD1 agrees at 8 bases. V lost 3 bases, J lost 6 bases, and 4 bases stayed unmatched. Per the germline V gene, CDR1 is DFQATT and CDR2 is SNEGSKA (reference sequence). This CDR3 contains 12 residues. The DNA read from the CDR3 is TGCAGTGCTAGCTCGACAGGGGTCGAG. Translating it yields CSASSTGVE. The whole CDR3 protein reads CSASSTGVEQYF.

This clone occurred many times. The read halts 3 residues ahead of the CDR3 end, with the missing end drawn from the germline J gene. The J gene is TRBJ2-2, the V gene TRBV29-1; 8 bases agree with TRBD1. The V segment lost 5 bases and the J segment 2 bases; nucleotides outside the gene matches: 4. The CDR3 has 14 amino acids. Germline V gene lookup returns CDR1 SQVTM and CDR2 ANQGSEA. This CDR3 is CSVRTGQNTGELFF. The sequenced part of the CDR3 DNA is TGCAGCGTTAGGACAGGGCAAAACACCGGGGAG.

Comment on this clone: Read coverage stops 3 residues before the CDR3 terminus; the germline J gene supplies the remainder. This sequence joins TRBV6-1 and TRBJ1-2; D remains unclear. This CDR3 comprises 14 residues. Trimming removed 0 bases at V and 4 bases at J, with 9 bases between. CDR1 and CDR2 from the germline V gene are MNHNS and SASEGT. The sequenced part of the CDR3 DNA is TGTGCCAGCAGTGAAGCTTGGGCGACCTATGGC. Its translation is CASSEAWATYG. The CDR3 as a whole reads CASSEAWATYGYTF.

This clone was seen many times. The read ends 3 residues before the CDR3 terminus; that terminus is restored from the germline J gene. The chain is built from TRBV2 and TRBJ2-2; TRBD2 agrees at 7 bases. Germline V gives CDR1 SNHLY, CDR2 FYNNEI. This CDR3 is built from 15 residues. V lost 9 bases, J lost 7 bases, and 14 bases stayed unmatched. Incomplete CDR3 DNA: TGTGCCAGAAACCCCCTCCGGGGGGAGGTCGGGGAG. This translates into CARNPLRGEVGE. The full CDR3 reads CARNPLRGEVGELFF. Full variable domain (missing parts from reference TRBV2 and TRBJ2-2): EPEVTQTPSHQVTQMGQEVILRCVPISNHLYFYWYRQILGQKVEFLVSFYNNEISEKSEIFDDQFSVERPDGSNFTLKIRSTKLEDSAMYFCARNPLRGEVGELFFGEGSRLTVL.

The sample holds many counts of this clone. The read falls 3 residues short of the CDR3 end, and the missing part is taken from the germline J gene. V usage is TRBV4-2 and J usage is TRBJ2-4; 8 bases are a match to TRBD1. V dropped 4 bases and J dropped 0; count of bases not matched to a gene: 8. The CDR3 is 17 amino acids. Germline loops: CDR1 LGHNA, CDR2 YNFKEQ. CDR3 bases read: TGTGCCAGCAGCCCAAGAGGACAGGGAGTAGCCAAAAACATT. Protein sequence: CASSPRGQGVAKNI. The entire CDR3 protein is CASSPRGQGVAKNIQYF.

Many counts were recorded for this clone. The sequenced fragment ends 3 residues before the CDR3 boundary, so the rest is inferred from the germline J gene. The chain combines TRBV7-8 with TRBJ2-5, with 14 bases identical to TRBD2. This CDR3 contains 18 residues. From germline, CDR1 is SGHVS and CDR2 FQNEAQ. The V and J ends lost 5 bases and 3 bases, in that order; junction bases with no gene match: 11. The CDR3 loop reads CASSLRPGLAGGEETQYF. The sequenced CDR3 bases are TGTGCCAGCAGCCTTCGACCTGGACTAGCGGGGGGCGAAGAGACC.

This clone was observed a handful of times. A much larger clone is a single base away; this may be a read error. The CDR3 end lies 3 residues beyond the end of the read and is filled in from the germline J gene. This CDR3 is also generated by other DNA sequences in the sample. The rearrangement links TRBV6-2 or TRBV6-3 to TRBJ2-3; 8 bases align to TRBD2. The germline gives CDR1 MNHEY, CDR2 SVGEGT. CDR3 length: 17 amino acids. With V trimmed by 7 bases and J by 1 base, 13 bases remained unmatched. Incomplete CDR3 DNA: TGTGCCAGCACTGGTACACGGGGGGGCTTAGGCACAGATACG. It is translated as CASTGTRGGLGTDT. The full CDR3 protein reads CASTGTRGGLGTDTQYF.

This clone showed up many times. The DNA ends 3 residues before the CDR3 does, and the rest of the CDR3 is filled in from the germline J gene. The gene calls are TRBV7-2 and TRBJ2-3; D is perhaps TRBD1 (5 bases). Germline lookup yields CDR1 SGHTA and CDR2 FQGNSA. Between the trimmed V and J ends, which lost 4 bases and 3 bases, there was a span of 11 bases. The CDR3 is 14 amino acids. The CDR3 loop reads CASSSPTETDTQYF. CDR3 bases read: TGTGCCAGCAGCTCGCCGACAGAAACAGATACG.

This clone was recorded many times. Sequencing ends 3 residues short of the CDR3 end; the germline J gene provides the rest. The chain employs TRBV2 and TRBJ2-6; 8 nucleotides line up with TRBD1. Germline CDR1 reads SNHLY; CDR2 reads FYNNEI. The length of the CDR3 is 16 residues. The trim removed 3 bases at V and 4 bases at J, leaving 5 bases unmatched. CDR3 region: CASSDRGLMGANVLTF. CDR3 DNA (partial): TGTGCCAGCAGTGACAGGGGGCTAATGGGGGCCAACGTC.

There are many counts of this clone. The sequence runs out 3 residues before the end of the CDR3; the remainder is reconstructed from the germline J gene. The rearrangement links TRBV19 to TRBJ2-7; TRBD1 or TRBD2 may be the D gene (5 bases each). This CDR3 spans 14 amino acids. V was shortened by 10 bases and J by 2 bases, with 18 bases between the two germline ends. In germline, CDR1 is LNHDA, CDR2 SQIVND (reference sequence). CDR3: CATPGEGRTYEQYF. The sequenced part of the CDR3 DNA is TGTGCCACCCCCGGAGAGGGGCGGACCTACGAG.

A remark on this clone: The read comes to an end 3 residues before the CDR3 does, leaving the germline J gene to fill in the end. The chain employs TRBV19 and TRBJ1-1; D is possibly TRBD1 (6 bases). CDR1 is LNHDA, CDR2 SQIVND, per germline (reference sequence). The CDR3 runs to 12 residues. CDR3 protein: CASSRDTKEAFF. The part of the CDR3 DNA that was read is TGTGCCAGTAGTCGGGACACCAAAGAA.

The table lists this clone with many counts. The read terminates 3 residues before the CDR3 end, so the remaining end is supplied by the germline J gene. J is TRBJ1-2 and V is TRBV7-6, with 8 nucleotides matching TRBD1. Germline CDR1 is SGHVS and CDR2 is FNYEAQ. There are 13 residues in the CDR3. CDR3 region: CASSSGTGGGYTF. The CDR3 DNA, read in part, is TGTGCCAGCAGCTCAGGGACAGGAGGAGGC.

This clone was detected many times. The read halts 3 residues ahead of the CDR3 end, with the missing end drawn from the germline J gene. This rearrangement joins TRBV20-1 to TRBJ2-7, with TRBD1 matching 10 bases. The CDR3 is 13 residues long. Trimming cost V 6 bases and J 5 bases; bases outside gene matches: 7. The germline gives CDR1 DFQATT, CDR2 SNEGSKA (reference sequence). The CDR3 here is CSARDRGYDEQYF. Partial CDR3 DNA: TGCAGTGCCCGGGACAGGGGTTACGACGAG.

This clone came up many times. The read comes to an end 3 residues before the CDR3 does, leaving the germline J gene to fill in the end. This sequence joins TRBV5-6 and TRBJ1-1; the D is unclear. Germline CDR1 SGHDT, CDR2 YYEEEE. V was shortened by 1 base and J by 2 bases, with 9 bases between the two germline ends. The CDR3 is 14 amino acids. The CDR3 bases that were read are TGTGCCAGCAGCTTGCGACTGCTTAACACTGAA. This codes for CASSLRLLNTE. The full CDR3 is CASSLRLLNTEAFF.

In this sample, this clone turned up many times. The sequence runs out 3 residues before the end of the CDR3; the remainder is reconstructed from the germline J gene. The rearrangement joins TRBV20-1 to TRBJ1-2; TRBD1 is a possible D gene (6 bases). The ends were cut back, 2 bases at V and 4 bases at J, with 14 bases in the middle. The CDR3 length is 14 residues. In germline, CDR1 is DFQATT, CDR2 SNEGSKA (reference sequence). The CDR3 reads CSARQTGQTYGYTF. The sequenced part of the CDR3 DNA is TGCAGTGCTAGACAAACAGGGCAGACCTATGGC.

This clone occurred a few times. The read terminates 3 residues ahead of where the CDR3 ends, so the germline J gene completes it. This sequence joins TRBV7-8 and TRBJ2-1; 11 bases fit TRBD2. The CDR3 is 16 amino acids. V was pared by 5 bases and J by 9 bases, with 12 bases of the junction left unmatched. Germline V lookup: CDR1 SGHVS, CDR2 FQNEAQ. Partial CDR3 DNA: TGTGCCAGCAGCCTCGGGTGGGGGCTAGCGGGAGGTGAG. The encoded protein is CASSLGWGLAGGE. The full CDR3 protein is CASSLGWGLAGGEQFF.

This clone was counted at least ten times. The CDR3 is cut off 3 residues early in the read; its end comes from the germline J gene. This sequence joins TRBV6-1 and TRBJ2-1, with a possible D match to TRBD2 (6 bases). There are 15 residues in the CDR3. The V end lost 1 base, the J end lost 4 bases, and 11 bases lay between the germline ends. Germline V gene sequence: CDR1 MNHNS, CDR2 SASEGT. CDR3 region: CASSEGGDRYNEQFF. CDR3 DNA, as far as it was read: TGTGCCAGCAGTGAAGGGGGGGATAGGTACAATGAG.

The sample holds many counts of this clone. The CDR3 is cut off 3 residues early in the read; its end comes from the germline J gene. The V gene is TRBV7-8, the J gene TRBJ2-1, with TRBD2 identical over 15 bases. CDR3 length equals 13 residues. Trimming took 8 bases from V and 7 from J; bases not matched to a gene: 0. The germline gives CDR1 SGHVS, CDR2 FQNEAQ. CDR3 region: CASGTSGRNEQFF. CDR3 DNA (partial): TGTGCCAGCGGGACTAGCGGGAGGAATGAG.

In this sample, this clone turned up a few times. The read ends 3 residues before the CDR3 terminus; that terminus is restored from the germline J gene. The rearrangement uses TRBV7-6 and TRBJ2-2; 9 bases agree with TRBD2. The CDR3 contains 16 residues. Trimming removed 7 bases from V and 0 bases from J; junction bases left unmatched: 6. In germline, CDR1 is SGHVS, CDR2 FNYEAQ. The covered CDR3 bases are TGTGCCAGCATAAGCGGGGGGCTCGCGAACACCGGGGAG. The encoded protein is CASISGGLANTGE. The complete CDR3 sequence is CASISGGLANTGELFF. The full variable domain, rest sourced from reference TRBV7-6 and TRBJ2-2, is GAGVSQSPRYKVTKRGQDVALRCDPISGHVSLYWYRQALGQGPEFLTYFNYEAQQDKSGLPNDRFSAERPEGSISTLTIQRTEQRDSAMYRCASISGGLANTGELFFGEGSRLTVL.

This clone was observed at least ten times. The CDR3 end falls 3 residues outside the read, so it is completed with the germline J gene. This chain links TRBV7-9 with TRBJ2-1; 9 bases map to TRBD2. The trim removed 3 bases at V and 7 bases at J, leaving 7 bases unmatched. Germline V gene lookup returns CDR1 SEHNR and CDR2 FQNEAQ (reference sequence). This CDR3 has 15 residues. The CDR3 protein is CASSFLAGAWNEQFF. The sequenced part of the CDR3 DNA is TGTGCCAGCAGCTTTTTAGCGGGAGCGTGGAATGAG.